Listed here are 14 T cell receptor beta chains from one sample, sequenced in a study of T cell changes during pregnancy in multiple sclerosis. Measured with immunoSEQ multiplex PCR; TCRdb has only the in-frame clones, and not every one. The data show 40,000 or so clones, approximately 91% seen once. The source material was CD4+ T cells from peripheral blood mononuclear cells, sampled in the third trimester of pregnancy. Receptor source: a female donor in good health, enrolled as a control in a pregnancy study.

CDR3 residues: CASSLGPSGAQETQYF. The CDR3 DNA is TGTGCCAGCAGTTTAGGTCCTAGCGGGGCACAAGAGACCCAGTACTTC. The V gene is TRBV5-4, the J gene TRBJ2-5; 9 nucleotides agree with TRBD2. The V gene end was trimmed by 5 bases and the J gene end by 2 bases; junction bases not matched to a gene: 10. From germline, CDR1 is SGHNT and CDR2 YYREEE (reference sequence). The CDR3 runs to 16 residues.

V usage is TRBV5-6 and J usage is TRBJ2-1, with D possibly TRBD2 on 6 matching bases. This CDR3 is built from 14 residues. Trimming cost V 8 bases and J 4 bases, with 16 bases left between them. CDR1 SGHDT and CDR2 YYEEEE come from the germline V gene. The CDR3 is CARMGSGEYNEQFF. Here the CDR3 DNA reads TGTGCCAGGATGGGTAGCGGTGAATACAATGAGCAGTTCTTC.

The chain carries TRBV14 and TRBJ2-3; the match to TRBD2 covers 8 bases. V dropped 0 bases and J dropped 8; count of bases not matched to a gene: 7. This CDR3 is 15 amino acids long. The germline V gene encodes CDR1 SGHDN and CDR2 FVKESK. DNA of the CDR3: TGTGCCAGCAGCCAAGAATGGAGTCTAGCGGGTACGCAGTATTTT. Translated: CASSQEWSLAGTQYF.

This sequence joins TRBV5-1 and TRBJ2-7; 7 positions match TRBD1. The V gene's germline CDR1 is SGHRS and CDR2 YFSETQ. V dropped 4 bases and J dropped 7; count of bases not matched to a gene: 8. CDR3 length: 13 residues. CDR3 nucleotide sequence: TGCGCCAGCAGCCGGGACAGCCGCTCAGAGCAGTACTTC. Amino acid sequence: CASSRDSRSEQYF.

The chain is built from TRBV19 and TRBJ1-2; D remains ambiguous. Trimming shortened V by 8 bases and J by 7 bases, and 23 bases separated the two germline ends. The CDR3 has 15 amino acids. Germline CDR1 and CDR2: LNHDA and SQIVND (reference sequence). The DNA for the CDR3 is TGTGCCAGTCATAGAGGCCTTCTAAGTAGTCGTGGCTACACCTTC. Protein product: CASHRGLLSSRGYTF.

This clone appeared a few times. The chain links TRBV19 to TRBJ1-4, with 10 bases lining up with TRBD1. This CDR3 spans 15 amino acids. The germline V gene encodes CDR1 LNHDA and CDR2 SQIVND (reference sequence). V dropped 5 bases and J dropped 5; count of bases not matched to a gene: 5. CDR3 residues: CASSEGGQGNEKLFF. The CDR3 DNA reads TGTGCCAGTAGTGAAGGGGGACAGGGGAATGAAAAACTGTTTTTT.

V and J are TRBV11-3 and TRBJ1-1, with 7 bases aligning to TRBD1. This CDR3 spans 12 amino acids. V lost 4 bases and J lost 5; bases outside the gene matches: 1. CDR1 is SGHNT, CDR2 YENEEA, per germline. The CDR3 DNA is TGTGCCAGCAGCTCAGGGGGTACTGAAGCTTTCTTT. Translating it yields CASSSGGTEAFF.

The chain is built from TRBV28 and TRBJ2-5; 11 bases match TRBD2. The J call is in doubt because the DNA end fits TRBJ2-7 better. Germline assignment: CDR1 MDHEN and CDR2 SYDVKM. This CDR3 has 15 residues. The CDR3 spells CASSPGLAGTYEQYF. The CDR3 DNA follows: TGTGCCAGCAGTCCCGGACTAGCGGGCACCTACGAGCAGTACTTC.

The V call is TRBV4-3, the J call TRBJ2-6; a possible D gene is TRBD2 (6 bases). Trimming removed 0 bases at V and 0 bases at J, with 6 bases between. The germline gives CDR1 LGHNA, CDR2 YSLEER. The CDR3 covers 16 residues. CDR3 amino acids: CASSQEAGSGANVLTF. The CDR3, as DNA: TGCGCCAGCAGCCAAGAAGCGGGCTCTGGGGCCAACGTCCTGACTTTC.

CDR3 DNA sequence: TGTGCCATCAGTGAACGAAGGAGGGAACAGCCCCAGCATTTT. This sequence encodes CAISERRREQPQHF. The J gene is TRBJ1-5, the V gene TRBV10-3; no reliable D call. The germline V gene has CDR1 ENHRY and CDR2 SYGVKD. This CDR3 spans 14 amino acids. V was shortened by 3 bases and J by 7 bases, with 13 bases between the two germline ends.

The J gene is TRBJ2-1, the V gene TRBV7-9; D ambiguous. V was trimmed by 5 bases and J by 3 bases, leaving 14 bases between them. The CDR3 totals 15 residues. From germline, CDR1 is SEHNR and CDR2 FQNEAQ (reference sequence). The CDR3 here is CASSPRLGGYNEQFF. As DNA, the CDR3 is TGTGCCAGCAGCCCCCGACTGGGTGGCTACAATGAGCAGTTCTTC.

The rearrangement links TRBV7-9 to TRBJ2-1; 11 nucleotides agree with TRBD2. Germline values: CDR1 SEHNR, CDR2 FQNEAQ (reference sequence). This CDR3 comprises 19 residues. V gave up 4 bases and J gave up 5 bases; unmatched junction bases: 16. This CDR3 reads CASSSGGGSGRASNNEQFF. In DNA form, the CDR3 reads TGTGCCAGCAGCTCCGGGGGGGGTAGCGGGAGGGCTAGTAACAATGAGCAGTTCTTC. The full variable domain, its missing parts supplied by reference TRBV7-9 and TRBJ2-1, is DTGVSQNPRHKITKRGQNVTFRCDPISEHNRLYWYRQTLGQGPEFLTYFQNEAQLEKSRLLSDRFSAERPKGSFSTLEIQRTEQGDSAMYLCASSSGGGSGRASNNEQFFGPGTRLTVL.

This clone turned up a few times. The chain carries TRBV6-5 and TRBJ1-2; 10 nucleotides line up with TRBD1. Germline trimming cut 6 bases from V and 4 bases from J; bases unmatched to any gene: 5. The CDR3 loop spans 14 amino acids. Germline CDR1 and CDR2: MNHEY and SVGAGI. CDR3 in amino acids: CASRSWTGGYGYTF. CDR3 in DNA: TGTGCCAGCAGGTCCTGGACAGGGGGCTATGGCTACACCTTC.

The V gene is TRBV2, the J gene TRBJ1-2; TRBD1 is a possible D gene (5 bases). V was trimmed by 2 bases and J by 8 bases, leaving 12 bases between them. The CDR3 extends over 13 amino acids. The germline gives CDR1 SNHLY, CDR2 FYNNEI. The CDR3 nucleotides are TGTGCCAGCAGTGAATCGGGTCAGGGAGGCTACACCTTC. Translated: CASSESGQGGYTF.